Shown below are 18 T cell receptor beta chains from a single sample sequenced in a study of blood T cells in healthy people across ages. Alongside a J-beta primer mix, a sample-barcoded 5' primer served in a second PCR lasting 7 to 11 cycles. TCRdb passed the 5' RACE reads through MiXCR, listing each CDR3 protein once. The table shows fewer than 2,000,000 distinct CDR3 sequences, with about two fifths occurring only once. Sequencing was done on a sample of blood. The receptors derive from a human donor in good health.

The DNA of the CDR3 is TGTGCCAGCAGCTTGGGGGCGGAGACAGTAGCTAACTATGGCTACACCTTC. This codes for CASSLGAETVANYGYTF. The chain combines TRBV11-2 with TRBJ1-2; D perhaps matches TRBD1 (6 bases). Germline V lookup: CDR1 SGHAT, CDR2 FQNNGV. CDR3 length: 17 amino acids. The V end lost 3 bases, the J end lost 0 bases, and 17 bases lay between the germline ends.

The rearrangement links TRBV7-3 to TRBJ2-1; the D gene is possibly TRBD2 (6 bases). Germline V CDR1 and CDR2: SGHTA, FQGTGA. The CDR3 has 15 amino acids. V dropped 2 bases and J dropped 7 bases, with 15 bases sitting between them. CDR3: CASSLGGRADNEQFF. The CDR3 nucleotides read TGTGCCAGCAGCTTAGGGGGGAGAGCCGATAATGAGCAGTTCTTC.

This chain connects TRBV11-3 to TRBJ1-1; possibly TRBD1 for D (5 bases). The CDR3 is made up of 14 amino acids. V was shortened by 3 bases and J by 9 bases, with 17 bases between the two germline ends. Germline CDR1 reads SGHNT; CDR2 reads YENEEA. CDR3 DNA sequence: TGTGCCAGCAGCTTCGGGACGGAGGACTTCAAAGCTTTCTTT. This sequence encodes CASSFGTEDFKAFF.

V gene TRBV9 combines with J gene TRBJ2-1, with TRBD1 matching 7 bases. The CDR3 spans 17 residues. Germline assignment: CDR1 SGDLS and CDR2 YYNGEE. Trimming cost V 8 bases and J 1 base; bases outside gene matches: 15. As DNA, the CDR3 is TGTGCCAGTGGGGATGGCAAGGGACAGTATTCCTACAATGAGCAGTTCTTC. Its protein is CASGDGKGQYSYNEQFF. Drawing the rest from reference TRBV9 and TRBJ2-1, the complete variable domain is DSGVTQTPKHLITATGQRVTLRCSPRSGDLSVYWYQQSLDQGLQFLIQYYNGEERAKGNILERFSAQQFPDLHSELNLSSLELGDSALYFCASGDGKGQYSYNEQFFGPGTRLTVL.

The V gene is TRBV5-6, the J gene TRBJ1-1; D not certain. The CDR3 is 13 residues long. Germline V gene sequence: CDR1 SGHDT, CDR2 YYEEEE. V was trimmed by 4 bases and J by 6 bases, leaving 13 bases between them. CDR3 sequence reads: CASSHTWGSEAFF. The CDR3 coding sequence is TGTGCCAGCAGCCACACGTGGGGATCTGAAGCTTTCTTT.

This clonotype has a handful of counts. This chain links TRBV13 with TRBJ2-7, with D perhaps matching TRBD1 (5 bases). The CDR3 extends over 15 amino acids. Trimming pared 3 bases from V and 7 bases from J, leaving 19 bases between. The germline gives CDR1 PRHDT, CDR2 FYEKMQ (reference sequence). The CDR3 loop is CASSFRLPGLREQYF. DNA of the CDR3: TGTGCCAGCAGCTTTCGGTTGCCAGGGTTAAGGGAGCAGTACTTC.

This sequence joins TRBV28 and TRBJ2-3; D might be TRBD2 (6 bases). CDR1 and CDR2 (germline): MDHEN, SYDVKM. V lost 3 bases and J 6 bases, leaving 13 bases between the germline ends. The length of the CDR3 is 14 residues. In nucleotides, the CDR3 is TGTGCCAGCAGTTTGGAGGACCGGGGGGATACGCAGTATTTT. Translated: CASSLEDRGDTQYF.

The gene calls are TRBV7-9 and TRBJ2-7, with 7 bases that match TRBD2. Unmatched junction bases numbered 3, after V lost 1 base and J lost 3 bases. Germline CDR1 reads SEHNR; CDR2 reads FQNEAQ (reference sequence). The CDR3 runs 14 residues. The CDR3 here is CASSLGRGIYEQYF. The DNA of the CDR3 is TGTGCCAGCAGCTTAGGGCGGGGGATCTACGAGCAGTACTTC.

This sequence joins TRBV4-3 and TRBJ1-1; no reliable D call. Per germline, CDR1 LGHNA and CDR2 YSLEER. V was pared by 1 base and J by 10 bases, with 10 bases between. The CDR3 extends over 12 amino acids. CDR3 loop: CASSQGYGGAFF. The CDR3 DNA is TGCGCCAGCAGCCAAGGCTATGGTGGAGCTTTCTTT.

Comments on this clonotype: One end of the junction varies from germline; a read error may be responsible. The chain links TRBV10-3 to TRBJ2-7; 8 bases line up with TRBD2. Germline V CDR1 and CDR2: ENHRY, SYGVKD. The CDR3 totals 17 residues. The chain's CDR3 is CAIGEGAGDPRGYEQYF. In nucleotides, the CDR3 is TGTGCCATCGGTGAAGGAGCGGGGGATCCAAGGGGATACGAGCAGTACTTC.

This clonotype was seen a few times. The V and J genes are TRBV7-2 and TRBJ2-7, with 8 bases matching TRBD2. The junction had 6 bases not matched to a gene; V was cut back by 5 bases and J by 0 bases. The CDR3 is made up of 15 amino acids. Germline CDR1 and CDR2: SGHTA and FQGNSA. CDR3 sequence reads: CASSISGATSYEQYF. Written as DNA, the CDR3 is TGTGCCAGCAGCATTAGCGGGGCCACCTCCTACGAGCAGTACTTC.

This clonotype was counted a few times. This sequence joins TRBV20-1 and TRBJ2-3; TRBD2 aligns across 11 bases. Trimming at V came to 6 bases and at J to 2 bases, leaving 10 bases not matched to a gene. Germline V gene sequence: CDR1 DFQATT, CDR2 SNEGSKA (reference sequence). There are 16 residues in the CDR3. This CDR3 is CSALSRLAGFTDTQYF. For the CDR3, the DNA is TGCAGTGCCCTAAGTCGACTAGCGGGGTTCACAGATACGCAGTATTTT.

The V call is TRBV20-1, the J call TRBJ2-1, with 16 bases aligning to TRBD2. V gave up 0 bases and J gave up 5 bases; unmatched junction bases: 7. Per the germline V gene, CDR1 is DFQATT and CDR2 is SNEGSKA (reference sequence). The CDR3 loop spans 18 amino acids. CDR3: CSARDPGTSGGAHNEQFF. The CDR3 bases are TGCAGTGCTAGAGATCCTGGGACTAGCGGGGGGGCGCACAATGAGCAGTTCTTC.

This chain connects TRBV12-3 or TRBV12-4 to TRBJ1-5; a possible D gene is TRBD1 (5 bases). The V end lost 10 bases, the J end lost 5 bases, and 12 bases lay between the germline ends. This CDR3 has 12 residues. The CDR3 spells CATGNLDQPQHF. The CDR3 bases are TGTGCCACAGGGAACCTGGATCAGCCCCAGCATTTT.

This clonotype appeared a few times. J is TRBJ2-5 and V is TRBV20-1, with a weak D call TRBD2 (6 bases). V was clipped by 5 bases and J by 3 bases, with 16 bases between them. CDR1 is DFQATT, CDR2 SNEGSKA, per germline (reference sequence). This CDR3 is built from 14 residues. CDR3 sequence (DNA): TGCAGTGCTGACCGCCGGGAGAGAGAAGAGACCCAGTACTTC. It yields the protein CSADRREREETQYF.

A few counts support this clonotype. The chain links TRBV5-6 to TRBJ2-3, with D maybe TRBD2 (5 bases). The V end lost 6 bases, the J end lost 2 bases, and 19 bases lay between the germline ends. There are 16 residues in the CDR3. Germline V CDR1 and CDR2: SGHDT, YYEEEE. CDR3 in DNA: TGTGCCAGCAACGAAATCGGGGATTACTCCACAGATACGCAGTATTTT. Its protein is CASNEIGDYSTDTQYF.

V gene TRBV7-2 combines with J gene TRBJ2-2, with D maybe TRBD2 (6 bases). This CDR3 has 17 residues. Trimming cost V 6 bases and J 4 bases, with 21 bases left between them. Germline CDR1 is SGHTA and CDR2 is FQGNSA. The chain's CDR3 is CASSQGGVGESTGELFF. In DNA, the CDR3 is TGTGCCAGCAGTCAAGGAGGGGTGGGGGAGAGCACCGGGGAGCTGTTTTTT.

The CDR3 loop is CSVEAITGGTDGYTF. CDR3 DNA sequence: TGCAGCGTTGAAGCGATAACAGGGGGCACGGATGGCTACACCTTC. This chain joins TRBV29-1 and TRBJ1-2, with 9 bases aligning to TRBD1. The CDR3 has 15 residues. CDR1 and CDR2 from the germline V gene are SQVTM and ANQGSEA. V shed 1 base, J shed 6 bases, and the junction held 9 bases outside the gene matches.